These 26 T cell receptor beta chains originate from one sample sequenced in a study of T-cell reconstitution after alpha-beta-depleted transplantation in children. Unique molecular identifiers were incorporated during preparation of the TCRbeta library. TCRdb fed the PCR reads into MiXCR, producing one record per CDR3 protein. In the table there are around 300,000 distinct CDR3 sequences, 10% of which are singletons. The source was PBMCs, collected before TCRalphabeta/CD19-depleted stem cell transplant. Receptors originate from a boy under three years old with acute myeloid leukemia, due to receive a stem cell transplant.

In its sample, this clonotype was seen many times. The chain joins TRBV12-3 or TRBV12-4 to TRBJ2-1; TRBD2 might be the D (6 bases). The CDR3 has 18 amino acids. V was clipped by 3 bases and J by 2 bases, with 20 bases between them. CDR3 residues: CASSLGVGGRGTYNEQFF. The DNA of the CDR3 is TGTGCCAGCAGTTTGGGGGTCGGGGGAAGGGGTACCTACAATGAGCAGTTCTTC.

This clonotype came up many times. The CDR3 is CSARTLTLGSYDEQFF. Written as DNA, the CDR3 is TGCAGTGCTAGAACCCTGACTCTAGGTAGTTACGATGAGCAGTTCTTC. J is TRBJ2-1 and V is TRBV20-1; D is undetermined. The V end was cut by 2 bases, the J end by 8 bases, with 22 bases between. This CDR3 has 16 residues. CDR1 and CDR2 (germline): DFQATT, SNEGSKA (reference sequence).

The V gene is TRBV6-1, the J gene TRBJ2-1; D perhaps matches TRBD2 (5 bases). V lost 10 bases to trimming and J lost 3 bases, with 13 bases between them. CDR1 is MNHNS and CDR2 is SASEGT in the germline V gene. The CDR3 length is 13 residues. The CDR3 protein is CATPTDFYNEQFF. Here the CDR3 DNA reads TGTGCCACCCCGACGGACTTCTACAATGAGCAGTTCTTC.

This clonotype was counted once. A much larger clone lies one base from this, so it may be a read error. The CDR3 DNA sequence: TGCGCCAGCAGCTTGGAACATGCTCAGCCCCAGCATTTT. It specifies CASSLEHAQPQHF. This chain uses TRBV5-1 with TRBJ1-5; D remains ambiguous. Between the trimmed V and J ends, which lost 0 bases and 6 bases, there was a span of 7 bases. In germline, CDR1 is SGHRS, CDR2 YFSETQ. CDR3 length equals 13 residues.

This clonotype appeared many times. V is TRBV6-5 and J is TRBJ2-2; no firm D call. There are 11 residues in the CDR3. V lost 7 bases to trimming and J lost 3 bases, with 3 bases between them. The germline CDR1 and CDR2 sequences are MNHEY and SVGAGI. The CDR3 reads CASKYTGELFF. CDR3 nucleotides: TGTGCCAGCAAGTACACCGGGGAGCTGTTTTTT.

This clonotype was detected once. This may stem from a read error, because a much larger clone lies one nucleotide away. V is TRBV9 and J is TRBJ2-3; unclear D gene. The J call may be faulty, since TRBJ1-5 better matches the DNA end. The CDR3 contains 12 residues. Germline CDR1 is SGDLS and CDR2 is YYNGEE. CDR3 residues: CASSARTDTQHF. DNA for the CDR3: TGTGCCAGCAGCGCCCGCACAGATACGCAGCATTTT.

The table lists this clonotype with many counts. The chain employs TRBV18 and TRBJ2-7; D is perhaps TRBD1 (6 bases). V was pared by 5 bases and J by 5 bases, with 13 bases between. CDR1 KGHSH and CDR2 LQKENI come from the germline V gene. The CDR3 is 13 amino acids. For the CDR3, the DNA is TGTGCCAGCTCAGGGGGCACCCCTAACGAGCAGTACTTC. As protein: CASSGGTPNEQYF.

This clonotype has at least ten counts. The chain joins TRBV12-3 or TRBV12-4 to TRBJ2-7, with D hard to call. The CDR3 length is 13 residues. Trimming shortened V by 6 bases and J by 2 bases, and 11 bases separated the two germline ends. CDR3 bases: TGTGCCAGCAGGCCGAATCGGGCCTACGAGCAGTACTTC. Protein: CASRPNRAYEQYF.

This clonotype was detected many times. This chain connects TRBV12-3 or TRBV12-4 to TRBJ1-3; D perhaps matches TRBD1 (5 bases). V lost 3 bases and J 0 bases, leaving 9 bases between the germline ends. This CDR3 comprises 15 residues. The CDR3 coding sequence is TGTGCCAGCAGTTTTAGGGGTGCCTCTGGAAACACCATATATTTT. Its protein is CASSFRGASGNTIYF.

This clonotype was counted a few times. This rearrangement joins TRBV12-3 or TRBV12-4 to TRBJ2-1; TRBD1 matches 10 bases. The CDR3 is 19 amino acids. V lost 6 bases and J lost 5; bases outside the gene matches: 19. Here the CDR3 DNA reads TGTGCCAGCAGCAGGACAGGGGGGTTTCGGAACGGAGGTCACAATGAGCAGTTCTTC. Its translation is CASSRTGGFRNGGHNEQFF.

This clonotype was detected many times. The gene calls are TRBV7-9 and TRBJ2-5, with TRBD1 identical over 7 bases. The CDR3 is made up of 14 amino acids. From germline, CDR1 is SEHNR and CDR2 FQNEAQ (reference sequence). V trimming: 2 bases; J trimming: 7 bases; junction bases outside the gene matches: 7. The CDR3 protein is CASSLYTGDVTQYF. CDR3 DNA: TGTGCCAGCAGCTTATATACAGGGGATGTGACCCAGTACTTC. Full variable domain (rest looked up from reference TRBV7-9 and TRBJ2-5): DTGVSQNPRHKITKRGQNVTFRCDPISEHNRLYWYRQTLGQGPEFLTYFQNEAQLEKSRLLSDRFSAERPKGSFSTLEIQRTEQGDSAMYLCASSLYTGDVTQYFGPGTRLLVL.

This clonotype was counted many times. The rearrangement uses TRBV2 and TRBJ2-1; 8 nucleotides align to TRBD2. There are 15 residues in the CDR3. The V and J ends lost 1 base and 5 bases, in that order; junction bases with no gene match: 4. Germline V gives CDR1 SNHLY, CDR2 FYNNEI. In nucleotides, the CDR3 is TGTGCCAGCAGTGAAGGCGGGGGGCAAGACAATGAGCAGTTCTTC. This translates into CASSEGGGQDNEQFF.

This clonotype was picked up many times. The rearrangement joins TRBV7-8 to TRBJ1-5; D perhaps matches TRBD1 (6 bases). The ends were cut back, 8 bases at V and 1 base at J, with 12 bases in the middle. The CDR3 length is 14 residues. The V gene's germline CDR1 is SGHVS and CDR2 FQNEAQ. The CDR3 loop is CASAIGGSNQPQHF. For the CDR3, the DNA is TGTGCCAGCGCGATAGGGGGGAGCAATCAGCCCCAGCATTTT.

The chain joins TRBV11-2 to TRBJ2-4; 9 positions match TRBD1. The CDR3 has 16 residues. The germline V gene has CDR1 SGHAT and CDR2 FQNNGV. V trimming: 1 base; J trimming: 7 bases; junction bases outside the gene matches: 8. This CDR3 reads CASSLVWTGVKNIQYF. CDR3 nucleotides: TGTGCCAGCAGCTTAGTCTGGACAGGGGTCAAGAACATTCAGTACTTC.

This clonotype showed up many times. The gene calls are TRBV7-9 and TRBJ2-7, with 7 bases fitting TRBD1. CDR1 and CDR2 from the germline V gene are SEHNR and FQNEAQ (reference sequence). The CDR3 runs 14 residues. Trimming cost V 0 bases and J 3 bases; bases outside gene matches: 2. The CDR3 is CASSLAGGRYEQYF. CDR3 coding DNA: TGTGCCAGCAGCTTAGCAGGGGGCCGCTACGAGCAGTACTTC.

This clonotype was detected ten times or more. The CDR3 region is CASSWGQLSSYEQYF. The CDR3 bases are TGTGCCAGCAGCTGGGGACAGTTGAGCTCCTACGAGCAGTACTTC. The V and J genes are TRBV5-5 and TRBJ2-7; TRBD1 aligns across 7 bases. The CDR3 has 15 amino acids. CDR1 and CDR2 from the germline V gene are SGHKS and YYEKEE (reference sequence). With V trimmed by 3 bases and J by 0 bases, 6 bases remained unmatched. The full variable domain, in which reference TRBV5-5 and TRBJ2-7 provide the parts outside the CDR3, is DAGVTQSPTHLIKTRGQQVTLRCSPISGHKSVSWYQQVLGQGPQFIFQYYEKEERGRGNFPDRFSARQFPNYSSELNVNALLLGDSALYLCASSWGQLSSYEQYFGPGTRLTVT.

Remarks on this clonotype: Just one base apart from a much larger clone, this may be a read error. The chain recombines TRBV9 with TRBJ2-7; 7 bases fit TRBD1. Germline CDR1 SGDLS, CDR2 YYNGEE. This CDR3 has 16 residues. Unmatched junction bases numbered 13, after V lost 2 bases and J lost 5 bases. CDR3 region: CASSVDRDRPTHEQYF. The CDR3 region has the DNA TGTGCCAGCAGCGTTGACCGGGACAGACCAACCCACGAGCAGTACTTC.

This clonotype was seen many times. As DNA, the CDR3 is TGTGCCAGCAGCTTAGACGGAAACTACGAGCAGTACTTC. Protein: CASSLDGNYEQYF. The V gene is TRBV11-3, the J gene TRBJ2-7; no clear D. V was pared by 0 bases and J by 3 bases, with 6 bases between. The CDR3 length is 13 residues. Germline V gene sequence: CDR1 SGHNT, CDR2 YENEEA.

The chain carries TRBV19 and TRBJ2-7, with TRBD2 matching 9 bases. The CDR3 length is 13 residues. CDR1 and CDR2 from the germline V gene are LNHDA and SQIVND (reference sequence). V shed 4 bases and J 6 bases; nucleotides not matched to a gene: 4. The DNA of the CDR3 is TGTGCCAGTAGTAGCGGGAGGGCCGGCGAGCAGTACTTC. It encodes CASSSGRAGEQYF.

The chain carries TRBV2 and TRBJ2-7; no clear D gene. Germline V gene data show CDR1 as SNHLY and CDR2 as FYNNEI. This CDR3 region has 12 residues. V gave up 6 bases and J gave up 4 bases, with 10 bases separating them. The CDR3 DNA reads TGTGCCAGCAGACTCAGTCATTACGAGCAGTACTTC. Its protein product is CASRLSHYEQYF.

This clonotype was observed at least ten times. This chain links TRBV2 with TRBJ2-1; tentatively, D is TRBD1 (5 bases). The CDR3 sequence is 14 residues long. CDR1 is SNHLY and CDR2 is FYNNEI in the germline V gene. The V gene lost 3 bases and the J gene lost 8 bases, with 14 bases spanning the gap. CDR3 residues: CASSEGQEKDEQFF. The DNA for the CDR3 is TGTGCCAGCAGTGAGGGGCAGGAGAAGGATGAGCAGTTCTTC.

This clonotype was seen ten or more times. CDR3 in amino acids: CASIEGWNTDTQYF. CDR3 DNA: TGCGCCAGCATAGAGGGGTGGAACACAGATACGCAGTATTTT. J is TRBJ2-3 and V is TRBV10-2; tentatively, D is TRBD1 or TRBD2 (5 bases each). Trimming removed 7 bases at V and 2 bases at J, with 13 bases between. The CDR3 has 14 residues. CDR1 and CDR2 (germline): WSHSY, SAAADI.

This clonotype was recorded many times. V is TRBV7-9 and J is TRBJ2-1, with TRBD1 identical over 9 bases. Germline CDR1 and CDR2: SEHNR and FQNEAQ (reference sequence). The CDR3 runs to 18 residues. V gave up 0 bases and J gave up 5 bases; unmatched junction bases: 11. The CDR3 DNA sequence: TGTGCCAGCAGCTTAGCCAACATCGCGGGACAGGGAAACAATGAGCAGTTCTTC. Protein: CASSLANIAGQGNNEQFF.

The gene calls are TRBV7-7 and TRBJ2-5, with 12 bases aligning to TRBD2. Germline V CDR1 and CDR2: SSHAT, FNYEAQ (reference sequence). The junction had 2 bases not matched to a gene; V was cut back by 1 base and J by 5 bases. This CDR3 region has 15 residues. The CDR3 reads CASSLGLAGAETQYF. CDR3 in DNA: TGTGCCAGCAGCTTAGGACTAGCGGGAGCGGAGACCCAGTACTTC.

There are many counts of this clonotype. This chain links TRBV29-1 with TRBJ1-5, with 7 bases fitting TRBD1. Trimming cost V 0 bases and J 6 bases; bases outside gene matches: 2. In germline, CDR1 is SQVTM, CDR2 ANQGSEA. The CDR3 consists of 13 residues. The CDR3 nucleotides read TGCAGCGTTGAAGAAGGGGGCGGTCAGCCCCAGCATTTT. It specifies CSVEEGGGQPQHF.

This clonotype was detected a few times. This chain joins TRBV6-1 and TRBJ1-2, with D hard to call. CDR3 length equals 12 residues. The germline CDR1 and CDR2 sequences are MNHNS and SASEGT. Trimming left V 2 bases short and J 7 bases short, with 8 bases between. CDR3 sequence reads: CASSESRSGYTF. As DNA, the CDR3 is TGTGCCAGCAGTGAAAGTAGGTCTGGCTACACCTTC.